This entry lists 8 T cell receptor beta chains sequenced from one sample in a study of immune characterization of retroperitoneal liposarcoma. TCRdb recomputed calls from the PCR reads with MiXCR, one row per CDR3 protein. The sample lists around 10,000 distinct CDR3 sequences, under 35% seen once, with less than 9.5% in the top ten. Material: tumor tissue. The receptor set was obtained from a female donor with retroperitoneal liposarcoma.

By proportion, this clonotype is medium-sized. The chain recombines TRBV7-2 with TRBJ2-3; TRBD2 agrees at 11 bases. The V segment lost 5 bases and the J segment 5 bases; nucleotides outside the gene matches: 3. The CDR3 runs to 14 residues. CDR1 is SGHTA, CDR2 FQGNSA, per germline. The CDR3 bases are TGTGCCAGCAGCCTTGGACTAGCGGGAGATACGCAGTATTTT. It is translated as CASSLGLAGDTQYF.

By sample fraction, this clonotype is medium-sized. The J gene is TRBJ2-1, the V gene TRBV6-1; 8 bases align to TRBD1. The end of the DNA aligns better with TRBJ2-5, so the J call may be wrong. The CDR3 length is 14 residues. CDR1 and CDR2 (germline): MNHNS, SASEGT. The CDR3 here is CASRRTGIVETQYF. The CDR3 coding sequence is TGTGCCAGCAGAAGGACAGGGATTGTGGAGACCCAGTACTTC.

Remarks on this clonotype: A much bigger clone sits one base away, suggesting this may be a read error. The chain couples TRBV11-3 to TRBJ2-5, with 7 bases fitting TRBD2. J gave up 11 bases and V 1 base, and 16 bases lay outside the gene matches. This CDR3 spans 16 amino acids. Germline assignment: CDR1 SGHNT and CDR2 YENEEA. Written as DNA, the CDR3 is TGTGCCAGCAGCTTAGCTTGGGGCGGGAGTCATGATCAGCAGTACTTC. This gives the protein CASSLAWGGSHDQQYF.

In DNA, the CDR3 is TGTGCCACCAGTGATTCCAGGCTAGCGGGGGGGCGGAATGAGCAGTACTTC. It yields the protein CATSDSRLAGGRNEQYF. The V gene is TRBV24-1, the J gene TRBJ2-3, with 12 bases fitting TRBD2. The J call may be faulty, since TRBJ2-7 better matches the DNA end. Germline V gene lookup returns CDR1 KGHDR and CDR2 SFDVKD. This CDR3 is 17 amino acids long.

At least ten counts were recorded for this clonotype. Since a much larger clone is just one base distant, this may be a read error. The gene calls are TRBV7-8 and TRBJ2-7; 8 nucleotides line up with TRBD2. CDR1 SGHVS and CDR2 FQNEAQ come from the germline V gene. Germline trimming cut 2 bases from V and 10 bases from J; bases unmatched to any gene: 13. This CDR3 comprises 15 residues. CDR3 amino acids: CASSLSVETGGGQYF. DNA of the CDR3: TGTGCCAGCAGCTTAAGCGTGGAAACGGGGGGGGGCCAGTACTTC.

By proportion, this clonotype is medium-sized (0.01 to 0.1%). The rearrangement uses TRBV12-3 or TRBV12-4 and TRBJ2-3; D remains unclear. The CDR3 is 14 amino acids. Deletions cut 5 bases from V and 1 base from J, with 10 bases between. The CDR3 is CASSRRDGTDTQYF. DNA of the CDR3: TGTGCCAGCAGTCGGAGAGACGGCACAGATACGCAGTATTTT.

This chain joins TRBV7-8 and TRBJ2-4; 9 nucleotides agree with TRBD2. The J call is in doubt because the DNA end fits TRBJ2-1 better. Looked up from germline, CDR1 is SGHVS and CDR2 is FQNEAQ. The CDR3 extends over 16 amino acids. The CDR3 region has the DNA TGTGCCAGCAGCTTAGATCGCGGGGGGGCCTCGGAGACCCAGTTCTTC. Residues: CASSLDRGGASETQFF.

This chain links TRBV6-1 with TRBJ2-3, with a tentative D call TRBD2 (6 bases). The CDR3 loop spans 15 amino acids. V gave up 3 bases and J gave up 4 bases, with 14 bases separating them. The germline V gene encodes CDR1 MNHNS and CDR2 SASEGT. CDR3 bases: TGTGCCAGCAGTGAGGGCATCGGAGGGGCAGATACGCAGTATTTT. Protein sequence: CASSEGIGGADTQYF.